Sequencing of this T cell receptor (beta chain) was carried out in a study of tumor-infiltrating lymphocytes in localized non-small cell lung cancer. Looking at the study overall: The cohort mixed smokers and never-smokers, several histologies, and some post-neoadjuvant-chemotherapy samples.

Method: immunoSEQ multiplex PCR; TCRdb's copy keeps in-frame clones and lacks some. There are thousands of clones in the sample; roughly 80% occur only once, and 5% to 7% lies in the top ten. This clone was counted a few times. CDR1 is SGHVS and CDR2 is FNYEAQ in the germline V gene. This CDR3 spans 13 amino acids. With 1 base removed from V and 6 bases from J, the gap between germline ends came to 8 bases. V and J are TRBV7-6 and TRBJ2-3, with no clear D. Sequencing was done on a sample of uninvolved lung tissue not adjacent to the tumor. This TCR was recovered from a human donor with non-small cell lung cancer. The CDR3 DNA follows: TGTGCCAGCAGCTTAGTTTTGCAGGATACGCAGTATTTT. Its protein is CASSLVLQDTQYF.